These 29 T cell receptor delta chains share one sample of origin, sequenced in a study of fetal and pediatric gammadelta thymocytes. Elective pregnancy terminations at 14 to 22 weeks estimated gestational age supplied the fetal thymuses. TCRdb re-called the reads via CATT. The table includes over 1,100 delta-chain clones, roughly 9.5% detected once. The sample taken for sequencing was non-Vgamma9Vdelta2 gamma-delta T cells from the thymus. Subset in this sample: CD3+gammadeltaTCR+ thymocytes not co-expressing Vgamma9 and Vdelta2. These receptors came from a human fetus.

This clone rates as medium-sized. The chain employs TRDV3 and TRDJ2, with D possibly being TRDD3 (6 bases). Germline V CDR1 and CDR2: TVYSNPD, GDNSRS (reference sequence). This CDR3 comprises 12 residues. V was cut by 3 bases and J by 1 base, with 6 bases left in between. For the CDR3, the DNA is TGTGCCTTGGGGGATTTGACAGCACAACTCTTCTTT. Protein: CALGDLTAQLFF.

This clone appeared a single time. Given a far larger clone just one base away, this is likely a sequencing read error. This chain connects TRDV1 to TRDJ3; 11 bases are a match to TRDD3. TCRdb lists no J gene, so it was determined here by aligning the DNA to germline. The CDR3 is 18 amino acids. CDR1 is TSWWSYY and CDR2 is QGS in the germline V gene. CDR3 nucleotide sequence: TGTGCTCTTGGGGTACTGGGGGATAGCTCCCGGGACACCCGACAGATGTTTTTC. This codes for CALGVLGDSSRDTRQMFF.

This clone is classed as hyperexpanded. Other DNA sequences in this sample translate to the same CDR3. V and J are TRDV1 and TRDJ1, with D possibly matching TRDD3 (5 bases). The CDR3 has 14 amino acids. V was shortened by 0 bases and J by 0 bases, with 5 bases between the two germline ends. The germline CDR1 and CDR2 sequences are TSWWSYY and QGS. CDR3 in amino acids: CALGELGDTDKLIF. The CDR3 DNA follows: TGTGCTCTTGGGGAACTGGGGGACACCGATAAACTCATCTTT.

Comments on this clone: A much bigger clone sits one base away, suggesting this may be a read error. The rearrangement uses TRDV1 and TRDJ1, with TRDD3 as a possible D gene (5 bases). The CDR3 extends over 13 amino acids. Germline-derived CDR1 and CDR2 are TSWWSYY and QGS. Written as DNA, the CDR3 is TGTGCTCGTGGGGAACTAGTTACCGATAAACTCATCTTT. Its translation: CARGELVTDKLIF.

As concerns this clone: This sample includes further DNA sequences coding for the same CDR3. The chain joins TRDV2 to TRDJ1, with TRDD3 matching 11 bases. The J gene is absent in TCRdb and was assigned here via DNA matching to germline. V gave up 3 bases and J gave up 0 bases; unmatched junction bases: 2. CDR1 and CDR2 (germline): GEAIGNYY, EKD. The CDR3 consists of 15 residues. The CDR3: CACDWGIRYTDKLIF. CDR3 DNA sequence: TGTGCCTGTGACTGGGGGATACGTTACACCGATAAACTCATCTTT.

This clone was detected only a few times. This clone may be a read error of a much larger clone one base away. The chain is built from TRDV2 and TRDJ3, with 12 bases that match TRDD3. J gave up 2 bases and V 3 bases, and 1 base lay outside the gene matches. The CDR3 is made up of 17 amino acids. The V gene's germline CDR1 is GEAIGNYY and CDR2 EKD. The CDR3 loop reads CACDSGGYAWDTRQMFF. CDR3 DNA: TGTGCCTGTGACTCTGGGGGATACGCCTGGGACACCCGACAGATGTTTTTC.

By share, this clone ranks as medium-sized (0.01 to 0.1%). This rearrangement joins TRDV1 to TRDJ3; 12 bases match TRDD3. The CDR3 is 21 amino acids. Losses at the gene ends were 0 bases for V and 0 bases for J; bases not matched to a gene: 6. Per the germline V gene, CDR1 is TSWWSYY and CDR2 is QGS. The CDR3 loop reads CALGELVLGDTSSWDTRQMFF. In DNA form, the CDR3 reads TGTGCTCTTGGGGAACTAGTACTGGGGGATACAAGCTCCTGGGACACCCGACAGATGTTTTTC.

This clone is labeled as large. This sequence joins TRDV3 and TRDJ1, with D hard to call. V lost 0 bases to trimming and J lost 0 bases, with 2 bases between them. Germline V gene lookup returns CDR1 TVYSNPD and CDR2 GDNSRS (reference sequence). The CDR3 is 11 residues long. CDR3 DNA sequence: TGTGCCTTTAGGGACACCGATAAACTCATCTTT. It translates to CAFRDTDKLIF.

In its sample, this clone was seen a few times. This likely traces to a read error, being one base from a far larger clone. The rearrangement uses TRDV1 and TRDJ3; D possibly corresponds to TRDD3 (6 bases). V lost 0 bases and J lost 3, with 9 bases in between. This CDR3 has 17 residues. Germline V gene lookup returns CDR1 TSWWSYY and CDR2 QGS. Here the CDR3 reads CALGELVGYWDTRQMFF. The DNA of the CDR3 is TGTGCTCTTGGGGAACTAGTGGGATACTGGGACACCCGACAGATGTTTTTC.

V usage is TRDV2 and J usage is TRDJ3, with D unresolved. No J gene is reported in TCRdb; it was inferred here by comparing the DNA with germline. The CDR3 has 17 amino acids. Germline V lookup: CDR1 GEAIGNYY, CDR2 EKD. V gave up 1 base and J gave up 4 bases, with 13 bases separating them. Here the CDR3 DNA reads TGTGCCTGTGACACTGGGCCTAGCTCTTGGGACACCCGACAGATGTTTTTC. Translation gives CACDTGPSSWDTRQMFF.

This clone counts as large. In the same sample, other DNA sequences code for this CDR3. The V call is TRDV1, the J call TRDJ2, with D perhaps TRDD3 (6 bases). Trimming stripped 0 bases from V and 4 bases from J, with 6 bases between. The CDR3 loop spans 14 amino acids. Germline CDR1 is TSWWSYY and CDR2 is QGS. The CDR3: CALGELGETAQLFF. CDR3 coding DNA: TGTGCTCTTGGGGAACTGGGGGAGACAGCACAACTCTTCTTT.

By share, this clone ranks as medium-sized (0.01 to 0.1%). The genes are TRAV29/DV5 and TRDJ3; 7 positions agree with TRDD3. The CDR3 length is 16 residues. CDR1 and CDR2 from the germline V gene are NSMFDY and ISSIKDK. The ends lost 0 bases at V and 0 bases at J; junction bases unmatched: 0. The CDR3 DNA is TGTGCAGCAAGCGTGGGGGACTCCTGGGACACCCGACAGATGTTTTTC. It translates to CAASVGDSWDTRQMFF.

This clone is deemed large. Other DNA sequences within the sample encode an identical CDR3. This chain joins TRDV2 and TRDJ1; a weak D match, TRDD3 (5 bases). V was clipped by 1 base and J by 0 bases, with 5 bases between them. Germline V gene data show CDR1 as GEAIGNYY and CDR2 as EKD. The CDR3 contains 13 residues. CDR3 sequence reads: CACDTGDTDKLIF. The CDR3 nucleotides are TGTGCCTGTGACACTGGGGACACCGATAAACTCATCTTT.

This sequence joins TRDV1 and TRDJ1; 10 positions agree with TRDD3. Germline V gene data show CDR1 as TSWWSYY and CDR2 as QGS. The V gene end was trimmed by 6 bases and the J gene end by 3 bases; junction bases not matched to a gene: 1. The CDR3 is 13 amino acids. The CDR3 sequence is CALGGGYSDKLIF. CDR3 bases: TGTGCTCTTGGTGGGGGATACTCCGATAAACTCATCTTT.

This clone was picked up a small number of times. A read error may be the cause here, since a much bigger clone is one base away. This sample includes further DNA sequences coding for the same CDR3. The V gene is TRDV2, the J gene TRDJ1; the match to TRDD3 covers 10 bases. Trimming removed 0 bases from V and 2 bases from J; junction bases left unmatched: 2. Germline CDR1 GEAIGNYY, CDR2 EKD. CDR3 length equals 15 residues. CDR3: CACDTVLGDTDKLIF. CDR3 nucleotide sequence: TGTGCCTGTGACACCGTACTGGGGGATACCGATAAACTCATCTTT.

This clone was seen more than once but under ten times. The J gene is TRDJ3, the V gene TRDV2, with TRDD3 identical over 11 bases. TCRdb lists no J gene, so it was determined here by aligning the DNA to germline. Looked up from germline, CDR1 is GEAIGNYY and CDR2 is EKD. This CDR3 is 17 amino acids long. The trim removed 2 bases at V and 2 bases at J, leaving 1 base unmatched. This CDR3 reads CACDILGDTWDTRQMFF. Written as DNA, the CDR3 is TGTGCCTGTGACATACTGGGGGATACCTGGGACACCCGACAGATGTTTTTC.

This clone is large by share. The same CDR3 can be traced to other DNA sequences in this sample. V gene TRDV1 combines with J gene TRDJ2; TRDD3 matches at 10 bases. J gave up 5 bases and V 2 bases, and 11 bases lay outside the gene matches. Germline CDR1 reads TSWWSYY; CDR2 reads QGS. This CDR3 has 18 amino acids. The CDR3 nucleotides are TGTGCTCTTGGGGAAAGGCCTTCCGTACTGGGGGATACAGCACAACTCTTCTTT. Amino acid sequence: CALGERPSVLGDTAQLFF.

This clone was recorded once. V is TRDV2 and J is TRDJ3, with TRDD3 matching over 12 bases. TCRdb records no J gene; here it was assigned by comparing the DNA to germline. The CDR3 extends over 20 amino acids. J gave up 2 bases and V 3 bases, and 10 bases lay outside the gene matches. Germline assignment: CDR1 GEAIGNYY and CDR2 EKD. The CDR3, as DNA: TGTGCCTGTGACTCTACCCTACTGGGGGATACCACCTGGGACACCCGACAGATGTTTTTC. It translates to CACDSTLLGDTTWDTRQMFF.

This clone is classed as medium-sized. This sequence joins TRDV2 and TRDJ2; TRDD3 agrees at 8 bases. Germline loops: CDR1 GEAIGNYY, CDR2 EKD. The CDR3 length is 14 residues. J gave up 2 bases and V 3 bases, and 1 base lay outside the gene matches. The CDR3 DNA sequence: TGTGCCTGTGACTGGGGATACTTGACAGCACAACTCTTCTTT. It yields the protein CACDWGYLTAQLFF.

This clone is judged medium-sized. The rearrangement uses TRAV29/DV5 and TRDJ3, with 13 bases identical to TRDD3. CDR3 size: 19 residues. J gave up 2 bases and V 0 bases, and 5 bases lay outside the gene matches. Germline V lookup: CDR1 NSMFDY, CDR2 ISSIKDK. CDR3 region: CAASATGGYVTWDTRQMFF. CDR3 coding DNA: TGTGCAGCAAGCGCGACTGGGGGATACGTAACCTGGGACACCCGACAGATGTTTTTC.

This clone was counted only a few times. Relative to the germline gene, one junction end is altered; a read error may explain this. The chain has TRDV2 and TRDJ3; TRDD3 matches at 11 bases. TCRdb carries no J gene annotation; the J gene was assigned here by matching the DNA with germline. CDR3 length: 19 residues. CDR1 is GEAIGNYY, CDR2 EKD, per germline. Written as DNA, the CDR3 is TGTGCCTGTGACACCGTGGCTGGGGGATACTCCTGGGACACCCAACAGATGTTTTTC. Its translation is CACDTVAGGYSWDTQQMFF.

This clone was seen a handful of times. This may be a read error, as it is one base from a much larger clone. Other nucleotide sequences in the sample specify the same CDR3. V and J are TRDV3 and TRDJ3; tentative D call: TRDD3 (5 bases). The CDR3 loop spans 14 amino acids. V lost 2 bases to trimming and J lost 3 bases, with 8 bases between them. Germline V gene sequence: CDR1 TVYSNPD, CDR2 GDNSRS (reference sequence). The CDR3 loop reads CAFGGYWDTRQMFF. The CDR3 nucleotides are TGTGCCTTTGGTGGATACTGGGACACCCGACAGATGTTTTTC.

A note on this clone: A single base separates this from a much larger clone, so it may be a read error. The chain links TRDV1 to TRDJ3; TRDD3 might be the D (6 bases). V shed 2 bases and J shed 0 bases, with 8 bases lying between them. From germline, CDR1 is TSWWSYY and CDR2 QGS. This CDR3 has 17 amino acids. The CDR3 DNA is TGTGCTCTTGGGGAAGGGGGGAGCTCCTGGGACACCCGACAGATGTTTTTC. Translating it yields CALGEGGSSWDTRQMFF.

This clone rates as medium-sized (0.01 to 0.1%). The chain joins TRDV1 to TRDJ3, with TRDD3 matching 9 bases. Germline V lookup: CDR1 TSWWSYY, CDR2 QGS. V gave up 0 bases and J gave up 0 bases; unmatched junction bases: 9. The CDR3 contains 21 residues. The CDR3 region is CALGELDPTGGRSWDTRQMFF. The CDR3 DNA reads as TGTGCTCTTGGGGAACTAGACCCTACTGGGGGACGCTCCTGGGACACCCGACAGATGTTTTTC.

This clone is termed medium-sized. Distinct nucleotide sequences in the sample also encode this CDR3. The chain combines TRDV2 with TRDJ2, with TRDD3 as a possible D gene (5 bases). The CDR3 runs to 14 residues. The V end lost 1 base, the J end lost 0 bases, and 5 bases lay between the germline ends. The V gene's germline CDR1 is GEAIGNYY and CDR2 EKD. Here the CDR3 DNA reads TGTGCCTGTGACACTGGGGCTTTGACAGCACAACTCTTCTTT. Translation: CACDTGALTAQLFF.

The gene calls are TRDV2 and TRDJ3; D could derive from TRDD2 or TRDD3 (5 bases each). The J gene was missing in TCRdb and was found by matching the end of the DNA to germline. This CDR3 comprises 18 residues. Germline V gives CDR1 GEAIGNYY, CDR2 EKD. Trimming stripped 1 base from V and 0 bases from J, with 12 bases between. CDR3 nucleotides: TGTGCCTGTGACACGGGGGGTCCTAGCTCCTGGGACACCCGACAGATGTTTTTC. It encodes CACDTGGPSSWDTRQMFF.

This clone was seen only a few times. This chain joins TRDV2 and TRDJ4; 10 bases line up with TRDD3. V lost 3 bases and J lost 3; bases outside the gene matches: 3. The CDR3 covers 13 residues. Per germline, CDR1 GEAIGNYY and CDR2 EKD. The CDR3 sequence: CACDPGGYGPLIF. For the CDR3, the DNA is TGTGCCTGTGACCCCGGGGGATACGGACCCCTGATCTTT.

As to this clone: A much larger clone differs by one base, so this may be a read error. The chain employs TRDV2 and TRDJ2; TRDD3 matches at 8 bases. In the absence of a J gene in TCRdb, the DNA was matched to germline to assign it here. The CDR3 is 15 residues long. CDR1 is GEAIGNYY and CDR2 is EKD in the germline V gene. Trimming cost V 1 base and J 3 bases; bases outside gene matches: 3. In DNA form, the CDR3 reads TGTGCCTGTGACACTGGGGGATCTGTGACAGCACAACTCTTCTTT. Protein: CACDTGGSVTAQLFF.

Here the J gene is TRDJ3 and the V gene is not called; TRDD3, the D gene given by the table, was not confirmed from the DNA. CDR3 length: 16 amino acids. The CDR3 nucleotides are TGTGCTGTGGTACTGGGGGATACCTGGGACACCCGACAGATGTTTTTC. Its translation: CAVVLGDTWDTRQMFF.